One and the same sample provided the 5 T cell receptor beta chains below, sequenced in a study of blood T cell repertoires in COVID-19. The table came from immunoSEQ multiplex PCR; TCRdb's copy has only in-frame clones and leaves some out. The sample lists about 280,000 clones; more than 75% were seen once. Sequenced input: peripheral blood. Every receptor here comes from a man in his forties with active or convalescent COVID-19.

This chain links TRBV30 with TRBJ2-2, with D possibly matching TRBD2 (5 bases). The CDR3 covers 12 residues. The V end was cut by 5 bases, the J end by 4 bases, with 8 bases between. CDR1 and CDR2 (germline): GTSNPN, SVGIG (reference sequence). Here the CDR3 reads CAWGRVTGELFF. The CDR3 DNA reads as TGTGCCTGGGGGAGAGTCACCGGGGAGCTGTTTTTT.

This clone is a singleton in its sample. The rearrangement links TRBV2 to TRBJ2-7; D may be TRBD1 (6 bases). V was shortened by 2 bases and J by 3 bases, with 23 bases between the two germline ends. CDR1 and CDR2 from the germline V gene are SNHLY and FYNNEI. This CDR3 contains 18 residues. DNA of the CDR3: TGTGCCAGCAGTGAAATCAACAGGGTAAGGCTAGGATTCTACGAGCAGTACTTC. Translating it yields CASSEINRVRLGFYEQYF.

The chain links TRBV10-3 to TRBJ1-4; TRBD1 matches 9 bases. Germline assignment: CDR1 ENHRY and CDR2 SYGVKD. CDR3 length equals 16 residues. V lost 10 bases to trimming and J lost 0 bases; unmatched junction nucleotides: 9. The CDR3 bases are TGTGCCACATCCCGGACAGGGGAACCAACTAATGAAAAACTGTTTTTT. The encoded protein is CATSRTGEPTNEKLFF.

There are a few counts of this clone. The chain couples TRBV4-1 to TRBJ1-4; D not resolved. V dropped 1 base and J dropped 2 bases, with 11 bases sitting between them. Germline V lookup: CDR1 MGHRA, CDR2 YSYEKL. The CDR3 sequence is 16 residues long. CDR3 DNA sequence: TGCGCCAGCAGCCAAGGGGCCTTCTTTACTAATGAAAAACTGTTTTTT. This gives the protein CASSQGAFFTNEKLFF.

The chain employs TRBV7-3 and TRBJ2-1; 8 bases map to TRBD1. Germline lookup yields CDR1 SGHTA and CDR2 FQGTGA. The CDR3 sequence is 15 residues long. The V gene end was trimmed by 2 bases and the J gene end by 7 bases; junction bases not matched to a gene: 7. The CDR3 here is CASSLGQGARNEQFF. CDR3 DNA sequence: TGTGCCAGCAGCTTAGGGCAGGGGGCGCGTAATGAGCAGTTCTTC.